The next 18 T cell receptor beta chains were all read from a single sample in a study of tumor and adjacent non-tumor tissue in lung cancer. A modified ARM-PCR protocol with three rounds of nested PCR amplified TCRbeta. TCRdb called the multiplex PCR reads again in MiXCR, with one record for every CDR3 protein. The sample has some 74,000 distinct CDR3 sequences, 72% seen once. No cell sorting was done before RNA was extracted from the tissue. The sample taken for sequencing was lung tumor tissue. These receptors were obtained from a woman aged 40 to 50 with non-small cell lung cancer.

This clonotype appeared a single time. A read error may account for a junction end that differs from germline. The chain joins TRBV5-8 to TRBJ2-6; D is perhaps TRBD1 or TRBD2 (5 bases each). The CDR3 has 16 amino acids. CDR1 SGHTS and CDR2 YDEGEE come from the germline V gene. CDR3 region: CASSLGSFSGANVPSF. CDR3 coding DNA: TGTGCCAGCAGCCTTGGGAGTTTCTCTGGGGCCAACGTCCCGTCTTTC.

This clonotype came up a few times. The junction departs from the called germline gene at one end, perhaps through a read error. The rearrangement joins TRBV2 to TRBJ2-1; tentatively, D is TRBD2 (5 bases). The CDR3 is 12 amino acids. Germline V gene lookup returns CDR1 SNHLY and CDR2 FYNNEI. CDR3 sequence reads: CASSLDFSEQFF. The CDR3 nucleotides read TGTGCCAGCAGTCTGGACTTCTCTGAGCAATTCTTC.

This clonotype was observed many times. V and J are TRBV20-1 and TRBJ2-4; D might be TRBD1 (7 bases). CDR3 length equals 15 residues. Trimming stripped 6 bases from V and 8 bases from J, with 23 bases between. Germline-derived CDR1 and CDR2 are DFQATT and SNEGSKA (reference sequence). CDR3 coding DNA: TGCAGTGCCCCTCCCACAGGGGCCCTAGCGTACATTCAGTACTTC. Amino acids: CSAPPTGALAYIQYF.

About this clonotype: Given a much more abundant clone one base away, this may be a read error. V usage is TRBV12-3 or TRBV12-4 and J usage is TRBJ1-1; perhaps TRBD1 as D (6 bases). The CDR3 extends over 14 amino acids. The CDR3 region is CASSPPGDRTESFF. The CDR3 DNA sequence: TGTGCCAGCAGTCCTCCAGGGGATCGGACTGAATCTTTCTTT.

Note on this clonotype: One end of the junction fails to match germline, which may point to a read error. CDR3 DNA sequence: TGCAGCGTTGAAAGTACCGACAGGTCTTCCTACAATGAGCAGTTCTTT. Translating gives CSVESTDRSSYNEQFF. This chain uses TRBV29-1 with TRBJ2-1; D possibly corresponds to TRBD1 (6 bases). The CDR3 is 16 residues long. Germline V gene data show CDR1 as SQVTM and CDR2 as ANQGSEA.

Remarks on this clonotype: A junction boundary mismatches the germline segment, possibly from a read error. The chain uses TRBV6-4 and TRBJ2-1; 9 bases agree with TRBD1. Germline V gene sequence: CDR1 MRHNA, CDR2 SNTAGT. The CDR3 extends over 14 amino acids. The CDR3 region is CASSDEQGANEQFF. The CDR3 nucleotides are TGTGCCAGCAGTGACGAACAGGGGGCGAATGAACAGTTCTTC.

The chain links TRBV11-2 to TRBJ2-7; no reliable D call. This CDR3 comprises 14 residues. Germline values: CDR1 SGHAT, CDR2 FQNNGV. In DNA, the CDR3 is TGTGAAAGCAGCTTAGCCTCAAACTCCTACGAGCAGTACTTC. It is translated as CESSLASNSYEQYF.

To note about this clonotype: The junction departs from the called germline gene at one end, perhaps through a read error. The chain combines TRBV6-2 or TRBV6-3 with TRBJ2-7; the D gene is possibly TRBD1 (6 bases). CDR1 MNHEY and CDR2 SVGEGT come from the germline V gene. The CDR3 is 15 residues long. CDR3 amino acids: CAGSYLRGTGYEQYF. The CDR3 bases are TGTGCCGGCAGTTACCTCAGGGGCACTGGTTACGAGCAGTACTTC.

As regards this clonotype: A junction end diverges from the germline sequence, so it may reflect a read error. V usage is TRBV7-9 and J usage is TRBJ1-4; TRBD1 matches at 10 bases. From germline, CDR1 is SEHNR and CDR2 FQNEAQ (reference sequence). This CDR3 contains 14 residues. This CDR3 is CAISPGQGGEKLFF. The CDR3 DNA follows: TGTGCCATCAGCCCTGGACAGGGGGGTGAAAAACTGTTTTTT.

With regard to this clonotype: Here the CDR3 omits its conserved ending phenylalanine or tryptophan, so a read error is the likely source. V and J are TRBV11-2 and TRBJ2-3; D is uncertain. CDR3 length: 11 amino acids. The germline V gene has CDR1 SGHAT and CDR2 FQNNGV. CDR3 DNA sequence: TGCGCCAACAGCTTATCAGATACGCAGTATTAT. The encoded protein is CANSLSDTQYY.

About this clonotype itself: Germline and junction disagree at one end, which may indicate a read error. The CDR3 sequence: CTSSKGQGRVQYF. The CDR3 DNA follows: TGTACCAGCAGTAAGGGACAAGGGAGGGTTCAGTACTTC. The chain employs TRBV12-3 or TRBV12-4 and TRBJ2-4, with D perhaps TRBD2 (7 bases). The CDR3 length is 13 residues.

This clonotype appeared a single time. A read error is likely, as this CDR3 ends without the conserved phenylalanine or tryptophan. The chain uses TRBV4-1 and TRBJ2-3; D might be TRBD1 (5 bases). Germline V CDR1 and CDR2: MGHRA, YSYEKL. The germline V and J ends were trimmed by 1 base and 3 bases, with 11 bases remaining between them. The CDR3 runs to 15 residues. CDR3 in amino acids: CASSQVRGGTDTQYL. The CDR3 bases are TGCGCCAGCAGCCAAGTAAGGGGTGGGACAGATACGCAGTATTTG.

This clonotype came up once. The V and J genes are TRBV4-1 and TRBJ2-1, with 9 bases matching TRBD2. The ends lost 3 bases at V and 3 bases at J; junction bases unmatched: 18. The germline gives CDR1 MGHRA, CDR2 YSYEKL. The CDR3 has 20 amino acids. The CDR3 bases are TGCGCCAGCAGCCAGAAGCCGAGACTAGCGGTAGGGAACGTCTACAATGAGCAGTTCTTC. Amino acid sequence: CASSQKPRLAVGNVYNEQFF.

Regarding this clonotype: The conserved closing phenylalanine or tryptophan is absent in this CDR3, likely reflecting a read error. This chain joins TRBV11-2 and TRBJ2-7; 11 bases line up with TRBD2. Germline loops: CDR1 SGHAT, CDR2 FQNNGV. The CDR3 length is 15 residues. The CDR3 protein is CTSSLMGTSGSEQYL. In nucleotides, the CDR3 is TGTACCAGCAGCTTAATGGGGACTAGCGGTTCCGAGCAGTACCTT.

The chain joins TRBV7-9 to TRBJ2-4; D gene ambiguous. This CDR3 is built from 17 residues. Germline-derived CDR1 and CDR2 are SEHNR and FQNEAQ (reference sequence). Trimming took off 3 bases at V and 2 bases at J, with 17 bases between the two ends. The CDR3 bases are TGTGCCAGCAGCTTTAAGGAAGGGATGGGATCCAAAAACATTCAGTACTTC. It yields the protein CASSFKEGMGSKNIQYF.

As for this clonotype: One end of the junction fails to match germline, which may point to a read error. The gene calls are TRBV12-3 or TRBV12-4 and TRBJ1-1, with unresolved D. The CDR3 consists of 14 residues. The CDR3 DNA reads TGTGCTAGCATTTTTATCGGGCAAAACACTGAAGCTTTCTTT. Its protein is CASIFIGQNTEAFF.

This clonotype was seen repeatedly, ten times or more. This sequence joins TRBV6-5 and TRBJ2-1, with D unclear. Germline V gives CDR1 MNHEY, CDR2 SVGAGI. V was clipped by 4 bases and J by 5 bases, with 15 bases between them. The CDR3 is made up of 15 amino acids. The CDR3 loop reads CASSLELFGHNEQFF. CDR3 DNA: TGTGCCAGCAGTTTAGAGTTATTCGGGCACAATGAGCAGTTCTTC.

This clonotype was seen only a few times. This sequence joins TRBV6-1 and TRBJ2-5; 9 positions match TRBD2. With V trimmed by 4 bases and J by 4 bases, 7 bases remained unmatched. The CDR3 spans 15 residues. Germline-derived CDR1 and CDR2 are MNHNS and SASEGT. CDR3 bases: TGTGCCAGCAGTGGATTAGCGGGGGTTAGAGAGACCCAGTACTTC. Amino acids: CASSGLAGVRETQYF.